Below are 2 T cell receptor beta chains sequenced from a single sample in a study of human T cells and chemical hapten exposure. TCRdb re-analysed the 5' RACE reads in MiXCR, keeping a single row per CDR3 protein. Of about 140,000 distinct CDR3 sequences listed, around 4.1% are singletons. Extraction of total RNA was performed on unfractionated whole blood. The receptors come from a female donor in good health.

This clonotype was recorded at least ten times. The chain carries TRBV12-3 or TRBV12-4 and TRBJ2-1; 7 bases are shared with TRBD1. The CDR3 length is 16 residues. Unmatched junction bases numbered 13, after V lost 5 bases and J lost 6 bases. As DNA, the CDR3 is TGTGCCAGCAGTCCCAGGGGGTTAGCTACCCCCAATGAGCAGTTCTTC. Its protein is CASSPRGLATPNEQFF.

The sample holds many counts of this clonotype. The gene calls are TRBV12-3 or TRBV12-4 and TRBJ1-1; D not certain. This CDR3 is built from 12 residues. Trimming left V 7 bases short and J 3 bases short, with 9 bases between. CDR3 bases: TGTGCCAGCACCGACGTTTACACTGAAGCTTTCTTT. Protein sequence: CASTDVYTEAFF.